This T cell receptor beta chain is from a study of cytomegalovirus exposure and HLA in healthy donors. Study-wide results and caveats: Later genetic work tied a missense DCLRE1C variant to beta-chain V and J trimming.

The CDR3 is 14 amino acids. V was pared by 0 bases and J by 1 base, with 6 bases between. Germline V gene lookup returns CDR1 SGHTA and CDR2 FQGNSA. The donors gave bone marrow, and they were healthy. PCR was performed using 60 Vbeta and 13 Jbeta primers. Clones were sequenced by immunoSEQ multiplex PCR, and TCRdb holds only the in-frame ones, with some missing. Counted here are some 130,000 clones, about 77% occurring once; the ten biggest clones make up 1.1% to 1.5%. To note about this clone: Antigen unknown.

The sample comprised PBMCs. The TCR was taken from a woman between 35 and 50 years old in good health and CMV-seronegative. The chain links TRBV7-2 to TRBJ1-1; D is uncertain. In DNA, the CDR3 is TGTGCCAGCAGCTTAGCTCACTGGAACACTGAAGCTTTCTTT. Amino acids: CASSLAHWNTEAFF.